This TCR beta chain was sequenced for a study of blood T cell repertoires in COVID-19. In the study overall: PBMCs, B-cell-depleted T cells, or T cells provided the cDNA or gDNA that made up the material.

Study processing details: Reference gene primer amplification in the assay estimated nucleated cell counts. Assay used: immunoSEQ multiplex PCR; TCRdb lists only in-frame clones, some missing. Clonal size and the V and J genes are those of that table, whereas D and trimming came from the DNA. The data hold 200,000 to 250,000 clones, with nearly 90% observed a single time. Participant ages covered about 18 to 100 years across 20 to 30 US areas. Participants in the exposed group had met a COVID-19 case in the 2 weeks before joining the study. With 4 bases clipped from V and 7 bases from J, the junction kept 4 bases outside the gene matches. The length of the CDR3 is 14 residues. Germline CDR1 and CDR2: MRHNA and SNTAGT.

The V and J genes are TRBV6-4 and TRBJ2-3, with 11 bases identical to TRBD2. The sequenced sample consisted of PBMCs or T cells enriched from blood (not recorded which). This receptor was taken from a man younger than 40 who had been exposed to COVID-19. CDR3 sequence reads: CASSGTSGGYTQYF. The CDR3 nucleotides read TGTGCCAGCAGTGGAACTAGCGGGGGATATACGCAGTATTTT.